A single sample is the source of the 5 T cell receptor beta chains below, sequenced in a study of cytomegalovirus exposure and HLA in healthy donors. PCR amplification relied on 60 Vbeta primers (plus 13 Jbeta primers). Sequenced by immunoSEQ multiplex PCR; TCRdb stores in-frame clones only, minus some. The repertoire includes about 160,000 clones, 84% of them detected once, and 1.9% sits in the top ten. Sequencing input: PBMCs. These receptors were taken from a man aged 18-30 years in good health and CMV-seronegative.

This chain links TRBV7-6 with TRBJ2-2; TRBD2 aligns across 10 bases. V was clipped by 4 bases and J by 5 bases; unmatched bases: 4. Germline CDR1 and CDR2: SGHVS and FNYEAQ. The CDR3 has 15 amino acids. The DNA of the CDR3 is TGTGCCAGCAGCTGGAGCGGGAGGGGTACCGGGGAGCTGTTTTTT. Translating gives CASSWSGRGTGELFF.

This chain links TRBV7-9 with TRBJ2-5, with D possibly matching TRBD1 (6 bases). Germline V gene lookup returns CDR1 SEHNR and CDR2 FQNEAQ (reference sequence). V was clipped by 1 base and J by 3 bases, with 9 bases between them. The CDR3 sequence is 14 residues long. Here the CDR3 reads CASSLGTVEETQYF. CDR3 in DNA: TGTGCCAGCAGCTTAGGGACAGTCGAAGAGACCCAGTACTTC.

The chain carries TRBV29-1 and TRBJ2-3, with D perhaps matching TRBD2 (5 bases). V lost 4 bases to trimming and J lost 5 bases, with 16 bases between them. Germline CDR1 is SQVTM and CDR2 is ANQGSEA. The CDR3 spans 14 residues. In nucleotides, the CDR3 is TGCAGCGTTGCGGACTTCCAGTCCAGAGATACGCAGTATTTT. This codes for CSVADFQSRDTQYF.

This chain joins TRBV27 and TRBJ2-1; D is unclear. Germline CDR1 MNHEY, CDR2 SMNVEV (reference sequence). The CDR3 is 14 residues long. Trimming pared 3 bases from V and 9 bases from J, leaving 15 bases between. In DNA, the CDR3 is TGTGCCAGCAGTTTTAACCGCGAGTCGTTTGAGCAGTTCTTC. The encoded protein is CASSFNRESFEQFF.

By its share, this clone is medium-sized (0.01 to 0.1%). The chain combines TRBV14 with TRBJ2-6; D might be TRBD2 (5 bases). Germline loops: CDR1 SGHDN, CDR2 FVKESK. V lost 4 bases, J lost 0 bases, and 13 bases lay in between. This CDR3 region has 17 residues. The CDR3 spells CASSPGLPISGANVLTF. For the CDR3, the DNA is TGTGCCAGCAGCCCCGGACTGCCGATCTCTGGGGCCAACGTCCTGACTTTC.